One sample yielded the 8 T cell receptor beta chains listed below, sequenced in a study of vaccination effects on CD4 cells after COVID-19. Their target antigens are unknown. Clones were sequenced by immunoSEQ multiplex PCR, and TCRdb holds only the in-frame ones, with some missing. The sample consists of roughly 30,000 clones, around 75% of them appearing once. Culture lasted over 9 days before CD4+ T cell isolation. It was between March and December 2020 that the person had a SARS-CoV-2 infection confirmed by PCR. Each participant was administered two doses of either the BNT162b2 or the mRNA-1273 vaccine. This specimen was CD4+ T cells from PBMCs cultured without peptide, taken after COVID-19 vaccination. These receptors came from a human donor who had a prior SARS-CoV-2 infection.

In DNA form, the CDR3 reads TGTGCCAGCAGCTTAGAACAGGGGCAGCCCCAGCATTTT. Translation: CASSLEQGQPQHF. The chain joins TRBV7-9 to TRBJ1-5; 7 bases map to TRBD1. CDR1 is SEHNR and CDR2 is FQNEAQ in the germline V gene (reference sequence). With V trimmed by 1 base and J by 7 bases, 1 base remained unmatched. This CDR3 is built from 13 residues.

This clone was found a few times. This chain connects TRBV6-5 to TRBJ2-1; D could derive from TRBD1 or TRBD2 (5 bases each). V lost 6 bases and J 3 bases, leaving 12 bases between the germline ends. The CDR3 spans 14 residues. Germline values: CDR1 MNHEY, CDR2 SVGAGI. This chain's CDR3 is CASSGTAGYNEQFF. The DNA of the CDR3 is TGTGCCAGCAGCGGGACGGCAGGCTACAATGAGCAGTTCTTC.

The chain uses TRBV7-9 and TRBJ1-1; possible D gene TRBD1, 5 bases. From germline, CDR1 is SEHNR and CDR2 FQNEAQ (reference sequence). V was clipped by 3 bases and J by 3 bases, with 14 bases between them. The CDR3 spans 15 residues. For the CDR3, the DNA is TGTGCCAGCAGCTTCGTTTCGGGAGGGGACACTGAAGCTTTCTTT. Encoded protein: CASSFVSGGDTEAFF.

The chain recombines TRBV18 with TRBJ1-4; D gene unclear. V lost 2 bases and J 7 bases, leaving 5 bases between the germline ends. In germline, CDR1 is KGHSH, CDR2 LQKENI. The CDR3 covers 12 residues. The CDR3 protein is CASSPGREKLFF. The CDR3 DNA reads TGTGCCAGCTCACCAGGGCGTGAAAAACTGTTTTTT.

The gene calls are TRBV7-9 and TRBJ2-2; D is perhaps TRBD1 (6 bases). The CDR3 sequence is 16 residues long. CDR1 SEHNR and CDR2 FQNEAQ come from the germline V gene (reference sequence). V lost 0 bases and J 3 bases, leaving 11 bases between the germline ends. The CDR3 region is CASSLALDSYTGELFF. The CDR3 region has the DNA TGTGCCAGCAGCTTAGCGCTGGACAGTTACACCGGGGAGCTGTTTTTT.

The V gene is TRBV4-1, the J gene TRBJ2-3, with 12 bases that match TRBD2. Per the germline V gene, CDR1 is MGHRA and CDR2 is YSYEKL. This CDR3 contains 17 residues. V shed 4 bases and J 2 bases; nucleotides not matched to a gene: 7. CDR3 nucleotide sequence: TGCGCCAGCAGCCGAGGGGGACTAGCGGGTCTCACAGATACGCAGTATTTT. Its protein is CASSRGGLAGLTDTQYF.

The CDR3 coding sequence is TGTGCCAGCAGCCTCCCATATGGGACTTATCATCAAGAGACCCAGTACTTC. It translates to CASSLPYGTYHQETQYF. V gene TRBV21-1 combines with J gene TRBJ2-5; the D call of TRBD2 is as the table states it, not checked on the DNA. TRBV21-1 is a pseudogene. The CDR3 is 17 residues long.

Relative to its sample, this clone is medium-sized. This sequence joins TRBV4-1 and TRBJ2-7, with D unresolved. CDR1 and CDR2 from the germline V gene are MGHRA and YSYEKL. V was cut by 4 bases and J by 5 bases, with 18 bases left in between. This CDR3 region has 15 residues. The CDR3 DNA sequence: TGCGCCAGCAGCCGGACCCGGGCCCAACCCAACGAGCAGTACTTC. Its translation is CASSRTRAQPNEQYF.